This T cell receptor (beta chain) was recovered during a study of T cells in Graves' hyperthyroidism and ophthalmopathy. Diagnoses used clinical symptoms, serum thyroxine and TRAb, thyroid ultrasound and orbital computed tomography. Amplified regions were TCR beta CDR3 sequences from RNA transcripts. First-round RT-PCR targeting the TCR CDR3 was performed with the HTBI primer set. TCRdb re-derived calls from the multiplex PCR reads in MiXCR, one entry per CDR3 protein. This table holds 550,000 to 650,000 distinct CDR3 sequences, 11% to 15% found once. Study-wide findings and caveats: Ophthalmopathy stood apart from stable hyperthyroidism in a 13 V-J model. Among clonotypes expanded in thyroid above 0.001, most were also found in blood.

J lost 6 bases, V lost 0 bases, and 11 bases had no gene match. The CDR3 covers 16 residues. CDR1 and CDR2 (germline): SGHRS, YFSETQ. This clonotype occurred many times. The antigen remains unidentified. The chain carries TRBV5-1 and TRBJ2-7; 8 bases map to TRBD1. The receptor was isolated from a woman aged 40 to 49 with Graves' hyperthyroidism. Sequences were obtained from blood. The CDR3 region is CASSLGQSGGRREQYF. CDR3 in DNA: TGCGCCAGCAGCTTGGGACAATCAGGGGGCAGGCGCGAGCAGTACTTC.